Given below is one T cell receptor (beta chain) in context. This clone has more than one count but fewer than ten. This clone's antigen is unknown. No much larger clonotype is one base removed from it; base qualities were not supplied. The entry originates in a study of blood T cell repertoires in COVID-19 (dated by TCRdb to 2018 to 2021). For the study in its entirety: Samples covering the acute and convalescent phases of COVID-19 were provided by collaborators in the United States, Italy and Spain. The sample metadata nearly always contained a de-identified subject ID, COVID-19 status, age in years and sex. Samples were obtained from the ongoing ImmuneRACE study (first 160 participants) and from 1,000 to 1,500 subjects provided by 6 global collaborators. The prospective study material was composed of cDNA or gDNA derived from T cells, B-cell-depleted T cells, or PBMCs. The repertoires were made available in a free public database intended to serve as a resource for research on the immune response to SARS-CoV-2. Deeply sampled blood TCRbeta repertoires from subjects exposed to, actively infected with, or recovered from COVID-19 were included in the dataset. Where available, HLA class I and class II types were obtained from metadata supplied by the sample provider rather than from assay-based typing. Overall results and qualifications from the work: How much clinical and demographic metadata was included differed by source and by participant, and the metadata was provided uncurated.

Its CDR3 holds 14 amino acids, cysteine through phenylalanine. The kept DNA is CDR3 alone, 42 bases in frame from the first base. CDR1 and CDR2, looked up from the germline V gene (reference sequence), are LGHDT and YNNKEL. V trim: 3 bases; J trim: 6 bases; unmatched bases: 4. TCRbeta CDR3 regions were amplified from genomic DNA using the immunoSEQ Assay, a bias-controlled multiplex PCR. Per the original workflow: The number of nucleated cells in each sample was estimated by amplification of reference gene primers within the assay. To quantify the absolute abundance of each unique TCRbeta CDR3 rearrangement, sequence reads were collapsed and filtered. For each sample, productive Simpson clonality was calculated as the square root of Simpson's diversity index across productive rearrangements. In TCRdb, the immuneACCESS table is reduced to in-frame sequences with V and J assigned. These tables do not hold every clone; where another copy was compared, an unresolved V gene accounts for under half, and the others remain unexplained. V and J calls and clone size are copied from that table; D and trimming were computed from the DNA. This sample has more than 200,000 clones in its table, and around 87% of those were observed once. The ten top clones hold 1.5% to 2% of the sample.

Participants in the prospective study were aged roughly 18 to 89 years, lived in 24 United States geographic areas, and enrolled through a virtual design. To assign participants to cohorts, the prospective study relied on clinical history that participants themselves reported in a screening survey and a study questionnaire. For ImmuneRACE Cohort 3, a participant was defined as recovered based on two consecutive negative NP/OP PCR tests, clearance by a healthcare professional, or resolution of symptoms. In the prospective study, whole blood, serum and a nasopharyngeal or oropharyngeal swab were collected from each participant by mobile phlebotomists. Over a roughly two-month period, participants in the prospective study had the option of providing additional blood draws and questionnaires. Prospective study blood samples were shipped either frozen or at room temperature before DNA extraction.

Sequencing was performed on PBMCs or T cells enriched from blood (not recorded which). Rearrangement joined TRBV3-1 (or the pseudogene TRBV3-2) to TRBJ2-1, and TRBD2 aligns with 8 junction nucleotides. This TCR was sampled from a woman aged 45-65 years who had recovered from COVID-19. The CDR3 sequence is CASSQSAGGNEQFF. The bases are TGTGCCAGCAGCCAGTCGGCGGGAGGCAATGAGCAGTTCTTC.